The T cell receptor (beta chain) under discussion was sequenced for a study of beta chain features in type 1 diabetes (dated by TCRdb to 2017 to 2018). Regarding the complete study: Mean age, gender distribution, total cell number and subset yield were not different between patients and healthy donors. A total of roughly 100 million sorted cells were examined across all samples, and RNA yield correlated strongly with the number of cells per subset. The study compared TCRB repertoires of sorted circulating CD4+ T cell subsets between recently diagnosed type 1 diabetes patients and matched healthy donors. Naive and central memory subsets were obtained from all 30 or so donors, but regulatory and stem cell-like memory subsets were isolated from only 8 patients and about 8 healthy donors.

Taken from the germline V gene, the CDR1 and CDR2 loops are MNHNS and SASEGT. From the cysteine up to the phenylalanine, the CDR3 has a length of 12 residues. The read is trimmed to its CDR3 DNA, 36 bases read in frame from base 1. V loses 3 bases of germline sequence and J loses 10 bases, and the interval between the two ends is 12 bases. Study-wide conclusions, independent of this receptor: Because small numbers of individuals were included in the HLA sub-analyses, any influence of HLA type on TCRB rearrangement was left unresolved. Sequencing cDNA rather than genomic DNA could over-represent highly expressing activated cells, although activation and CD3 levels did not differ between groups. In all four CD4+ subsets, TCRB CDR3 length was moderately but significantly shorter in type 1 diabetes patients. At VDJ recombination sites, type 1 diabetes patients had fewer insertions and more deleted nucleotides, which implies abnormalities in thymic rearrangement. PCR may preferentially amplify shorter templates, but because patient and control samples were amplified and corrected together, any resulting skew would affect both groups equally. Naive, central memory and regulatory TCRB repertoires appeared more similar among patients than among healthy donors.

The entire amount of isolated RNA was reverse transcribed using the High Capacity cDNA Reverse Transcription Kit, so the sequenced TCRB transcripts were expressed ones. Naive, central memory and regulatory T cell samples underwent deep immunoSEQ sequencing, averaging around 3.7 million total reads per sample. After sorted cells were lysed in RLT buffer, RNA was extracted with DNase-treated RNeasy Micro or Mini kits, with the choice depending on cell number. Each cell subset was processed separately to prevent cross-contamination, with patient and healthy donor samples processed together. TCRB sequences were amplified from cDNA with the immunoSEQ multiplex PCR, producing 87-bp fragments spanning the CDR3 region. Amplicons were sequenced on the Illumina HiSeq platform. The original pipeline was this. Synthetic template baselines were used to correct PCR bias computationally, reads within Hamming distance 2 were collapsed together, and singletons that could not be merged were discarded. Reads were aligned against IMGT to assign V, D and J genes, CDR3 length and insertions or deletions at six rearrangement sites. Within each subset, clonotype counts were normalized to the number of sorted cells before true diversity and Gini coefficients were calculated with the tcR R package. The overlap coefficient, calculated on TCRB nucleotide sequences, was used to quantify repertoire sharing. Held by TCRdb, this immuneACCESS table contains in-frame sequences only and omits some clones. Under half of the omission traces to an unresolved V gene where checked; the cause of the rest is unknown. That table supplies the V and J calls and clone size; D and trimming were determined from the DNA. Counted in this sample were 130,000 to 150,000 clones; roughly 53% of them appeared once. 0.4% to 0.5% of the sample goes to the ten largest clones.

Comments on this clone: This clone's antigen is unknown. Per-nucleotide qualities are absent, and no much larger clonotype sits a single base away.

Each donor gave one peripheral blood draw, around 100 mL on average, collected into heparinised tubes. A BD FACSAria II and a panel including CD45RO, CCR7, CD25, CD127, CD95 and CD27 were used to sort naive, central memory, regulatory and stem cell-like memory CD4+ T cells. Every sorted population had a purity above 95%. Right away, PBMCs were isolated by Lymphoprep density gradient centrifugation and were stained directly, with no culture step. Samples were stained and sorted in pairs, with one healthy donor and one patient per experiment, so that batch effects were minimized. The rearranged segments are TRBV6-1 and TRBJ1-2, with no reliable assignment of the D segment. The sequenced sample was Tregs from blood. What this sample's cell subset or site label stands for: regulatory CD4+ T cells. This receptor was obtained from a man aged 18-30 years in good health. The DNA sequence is TGTGCCAGCAGTGAGCGAGGGCCAGCCTACACCTTC. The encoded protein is CASSERGPAYTF.